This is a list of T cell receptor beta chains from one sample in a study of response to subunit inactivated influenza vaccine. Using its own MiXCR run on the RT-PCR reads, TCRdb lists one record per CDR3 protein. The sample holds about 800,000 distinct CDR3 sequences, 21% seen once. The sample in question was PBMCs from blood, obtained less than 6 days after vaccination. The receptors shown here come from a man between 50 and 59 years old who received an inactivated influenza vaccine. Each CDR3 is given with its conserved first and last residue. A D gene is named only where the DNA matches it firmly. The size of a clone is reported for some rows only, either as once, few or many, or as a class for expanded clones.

TGTGCCAGCAGCTCCCGGGACTTCAGCTCCTACGAGCAGTACTTC CASSSRDFSSYEQYF TRBV5-6 . TRBJ2-7 .
TGTGCCAGCAGCCTCCGACTAGCGGGGGGGCTTCGTTACTACAATGAGCAGTTCTTC CASSLRLAGGLRYYNEQFF TRBV11-1 TRBD2 TRBJ2-1 .
TGTGCCAGCAGCTTAGGACACACTGAGGCGCAGTTCTTC CASSLGHTEAQFF TRBV7-9 . TRBJ2-1 few
TGCGCCAGCAGCCAAGATGCGGGGGGGCCTTGGTCGTTTCAGTACTTC CASSQDAGGPWSFQYF TRBV4-1 TRBD2 TRBJ2-4 .
TGTGCCAGCAGCGGAGACTTCGGGGGGCAGGGGTCTGAAGCTTTCTTT CASSGDFGGQGSEAFF TRBV4-2 . TRBJ1-1 many
TGCAGTGCTAGAGATCAAAACTATGAGCAGTTCTTC CSARDQNYEQFF TRBV20-1 . TRBJ2-1 .
TGCGCCAGCAGCCAAGATATGGCACTAGCGGGAGGATCCTACGAGCAGTACTTC CASSQDMALAGGSYEQYF TRBV4-3 TRBD2 TRBJ2-7 few
TGCGCCAGCAGCCCGGACAGGGGATCTGGCTACACCTTC CASSPDRGSGYTF TRBV5-1 TRBD1 TRBJ1-2 few
TGTGCCACCTACGGGACCAATGAGCAGTTCTTC CATYGTNEQFF TRBV3-1 . TRBJ2-1 few
TGCAGTGCCCCCGAGAGTAGGTTAGAGACCCAGTACTTC CSAPESRLETQYF TRBV20-1 . TRBJ2-5 .
TGTGCCAGCAGTTTTCAGGGACTAGTACGCAATGAGCAGTTCTTC CASSFQGLVRNEQFF TRBV12-3/TRBV12-4 TRBD2 TRBJ2-1 many
TGCGCCAGCAGCTTGTCGGGCCAAAAAGAGACCCAGTACTTC CASSLSGQKETQYF TRBV5-1 . TRBJ2-5 .
TGTGCCTGGAGCCGACCCGGGACAGGGGACACTGAAGCTTTCTTT CAWSRPGTGDTEAFF TRBV30 TRBD1 TRBJ1-1 few
TGTGCCACCGGAATACTAGCGGAAGAGACCCAGTACTTC CATGILAEETQYF TRBV7-9 TRBD2 TRBJ2-5 few
TGTGCCAGCAGCTTAGCGGGTCTCTACGAGCAGTACTTC CASSLAGLYEQYF TRBV7-2 . TRBJ2-7 many
TGTGCCAGCAGCCTCATCCGCGGGACTAGCGGGAAAATCGGGGAGCTGTTTTTT CASSLIRGTSGKIGELFF TRBV6-2/TRBV6-3 TRBD2 TRBJ2-2 few
TGTGCCAGCAGCCCCAGGACTAGCGACCAAGAGACCCAGTACTTC CASSPRTSDQETQYF TRBV7-2 TRBD2 TRBJ2-5 few
TGTGCCAGCAGCTTAAATAGCGGAGAGACCCAGTACTTC CASSLNSGETQYF TRBV7-2 . TRBJ2-5 many
TGCAGCGTTGGCGGACTAGCGGGGGGCTACGAGCAGTACTTC CSVGGLAGGYEQYF TRBV29-1 TRBD2 TRBJ2-7 many
TGTGCCAGCGTACCTTCTGGGGCCAACGTCCTGACTTTC CASVPSGANVLTF TRBV21-1 . TRBJ2-6 few
TGCGCCAGCAGCTTGGGAGGAGAAAGCAGCCAGCCCCAGCATTTT CASSLGGESSQPQHF TRBV5-1 . TRBJ1-5 .
TGTGCCAGCAGCTTAGATCAGTTCCGGTACAATGAGCAGTTCTTC CASSLDQFRYNEQFF TRBV7-9 . TRBJ2-1 .
TGTGCCAGCAGTGAATTAAGGGGTCGTCAAGAGACCCAGTACTTC CASSELRGRQETQYF TRBV25-1 . TRBJ2-5 few